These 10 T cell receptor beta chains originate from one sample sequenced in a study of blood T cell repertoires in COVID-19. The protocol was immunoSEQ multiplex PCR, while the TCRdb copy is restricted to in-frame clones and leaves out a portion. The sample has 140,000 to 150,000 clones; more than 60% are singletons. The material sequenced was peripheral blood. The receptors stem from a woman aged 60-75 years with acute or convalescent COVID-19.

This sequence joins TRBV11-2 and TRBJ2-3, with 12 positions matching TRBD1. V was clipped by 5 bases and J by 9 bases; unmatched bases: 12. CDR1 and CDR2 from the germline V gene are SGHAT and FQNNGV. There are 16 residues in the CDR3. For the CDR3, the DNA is TGTGCCAGCAGCGCCTCCGGGACAGGGGGCCAAGGCACGCAGTATTTT. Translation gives CASSASGTGGQGTQYF.

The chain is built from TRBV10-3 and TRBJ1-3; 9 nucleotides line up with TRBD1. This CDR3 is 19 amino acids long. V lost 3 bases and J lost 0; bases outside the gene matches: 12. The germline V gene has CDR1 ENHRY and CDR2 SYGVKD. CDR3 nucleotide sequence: TGTGCCATCAGTGACCCGGGACAGGGCATAGTTATCTCTGGAAACACCATATATTTT. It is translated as CAISDPGQGIVISGNTIYF.

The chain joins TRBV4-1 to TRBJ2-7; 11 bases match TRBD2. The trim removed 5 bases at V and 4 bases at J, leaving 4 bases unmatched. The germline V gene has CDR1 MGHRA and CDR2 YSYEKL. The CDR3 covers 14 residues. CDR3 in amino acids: CASSTGTSGYEQYF. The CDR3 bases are TGCGCCAGCAGCACCGGGACTAGCGGATACGAGCAGTACTTC.

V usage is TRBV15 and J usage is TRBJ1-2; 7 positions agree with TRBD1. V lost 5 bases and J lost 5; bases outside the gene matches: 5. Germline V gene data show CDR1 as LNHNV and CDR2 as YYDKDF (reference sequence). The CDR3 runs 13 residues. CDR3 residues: CATSGTVGYGYTF. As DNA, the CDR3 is TGTGCCACCAGCGGGACAGTAGGTTATGGCTACACCTTC. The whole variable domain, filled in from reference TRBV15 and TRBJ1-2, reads DAMVIQNPRYQVTQFGKPVTLSCSQTLNHNVMYWYQQKSSQAPKLLFHYYDKDFNNEADTPDNFQSRRPNTSFCFLDIRSPGLGDTAMYLCATSGTVGYGYTFGSGTRLTVV.

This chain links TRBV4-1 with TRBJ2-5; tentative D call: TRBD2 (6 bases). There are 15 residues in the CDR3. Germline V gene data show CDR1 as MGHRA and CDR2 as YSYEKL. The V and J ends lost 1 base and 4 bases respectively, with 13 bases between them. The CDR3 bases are TGCGCCAGCAGCCAAGGCGGGGCCCCCGGAGAGACCCAGTACTTC. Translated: CASSQGGAPGETQYF.

This CDR3 is CASSEQPGLADTQYF. CDR3 bases: TGCGCCAGCAGTGAGCAGCCGGGACTAGCGGATACGCAGTATTTT. The rearrangement links TRBV10-1 to TRBJ2-3, with 10 positions matching TRBD2. The germline gives CDR1 WNHNN, CDR2 SYGVQD (reference sequence). V trimming: 2 bases; J trimming: 6 bases; junction bases outside the gene matches: 5. The CDR3 has 15 residues.

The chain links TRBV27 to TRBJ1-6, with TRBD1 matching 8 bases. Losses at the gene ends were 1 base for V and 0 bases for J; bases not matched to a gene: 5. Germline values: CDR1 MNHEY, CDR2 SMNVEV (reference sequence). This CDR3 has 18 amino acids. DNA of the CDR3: TGTGCCAGCAGTTTATTGGGGACAGGTCTCTCCTATAATTCACCCCTCCACTTT. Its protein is CASSLLGTGLSYNSPLHF.

This chain's CDR3 is CASSTGTGPSDEQFF. The CDR3 DNA reads as TGTGCCAGTAGTACAGGGACAGGGCCTTCGGATGAGCAGTTCTTC. The rearrangement uses TRBV19 and TRBJ2-1, with TRBD1 matching over 9 bases. J was trimmed by 8 bases and V by 4 bases; bases with no gene match: 9. Germline V gene sequence: CDR1 LNHDA, CDR2 SQIVND (reference sequence). The CDR3 has 15 residues.

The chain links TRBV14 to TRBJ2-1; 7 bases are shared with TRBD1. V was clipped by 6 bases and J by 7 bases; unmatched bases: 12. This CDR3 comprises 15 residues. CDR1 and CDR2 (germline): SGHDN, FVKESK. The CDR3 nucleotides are TGTGCCAGCAGACATAGACAGGGATTGAAAAATGAGCAGTTCTTC. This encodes CASRHRQGLKNEQFF.

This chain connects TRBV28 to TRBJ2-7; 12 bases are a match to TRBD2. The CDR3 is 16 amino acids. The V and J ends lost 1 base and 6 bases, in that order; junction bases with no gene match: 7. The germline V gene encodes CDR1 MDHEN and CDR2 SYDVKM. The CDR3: CASSLSASGRAGEQYF. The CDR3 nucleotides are TGTGCCAGCAGTTTATCGGCTAGCGGGAGGGCTGGCGAGCAGTACTTC.